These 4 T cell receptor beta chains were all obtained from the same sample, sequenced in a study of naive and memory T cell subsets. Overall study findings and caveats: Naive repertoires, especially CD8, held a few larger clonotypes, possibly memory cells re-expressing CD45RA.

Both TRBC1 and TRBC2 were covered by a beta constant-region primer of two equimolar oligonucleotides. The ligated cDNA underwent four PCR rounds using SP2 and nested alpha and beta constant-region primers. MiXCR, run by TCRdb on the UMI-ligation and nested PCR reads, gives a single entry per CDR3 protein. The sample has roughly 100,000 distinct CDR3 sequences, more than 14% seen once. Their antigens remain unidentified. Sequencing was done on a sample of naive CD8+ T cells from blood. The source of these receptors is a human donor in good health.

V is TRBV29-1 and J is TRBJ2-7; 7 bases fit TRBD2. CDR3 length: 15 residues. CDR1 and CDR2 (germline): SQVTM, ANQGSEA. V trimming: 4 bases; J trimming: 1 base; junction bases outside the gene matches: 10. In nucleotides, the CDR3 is TGCAGCGTTGCTCTGGTACTAGCGTTTTCCTACGAGCAGTACTTC. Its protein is CSVALVLAFSYEQYF.

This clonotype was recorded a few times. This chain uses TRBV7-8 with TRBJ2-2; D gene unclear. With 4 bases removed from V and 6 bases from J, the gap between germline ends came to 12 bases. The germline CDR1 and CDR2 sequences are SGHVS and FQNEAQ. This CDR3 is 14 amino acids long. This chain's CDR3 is CASSSKGFPGELFF. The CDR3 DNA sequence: TGTGCCAGCAGCTCGAAGGGATTTCCCGGGGAGCTGTTTTTT.

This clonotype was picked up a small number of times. CDR3 sequence (DNA): TGTGCCAGCAGCTCCCCGGACAGGGTTGGGCCACCCCTCCACTTT. Translation gives CASSSPDRVGPPLHF. The chain joins TRBV5-4 to TRBJ1-6; 8 bases align to TRBD1. V was pared by 3 bases and J by 11 bases, with 10 bases of the junction left unmatched. Germline CDR1 is SGHNT and CDR2 is YYREEE (reference sequence). This CDR3 region has 15 residues.

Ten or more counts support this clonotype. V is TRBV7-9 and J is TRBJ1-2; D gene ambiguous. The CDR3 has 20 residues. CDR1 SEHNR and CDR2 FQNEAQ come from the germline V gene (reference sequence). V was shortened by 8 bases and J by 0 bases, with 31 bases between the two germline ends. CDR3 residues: CASGVMTVLIEEGANYGYTF. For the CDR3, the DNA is TGTGCCAGCGGTGTAATGACGGTCCTGATCGAAGAGGGAGCTAACTATGGCTACACCTTC.